One and the same sample provided the 23 T cell receptor beta chains below, sequenced in a study of T-cell reconstitution after alpha-beta-depleted transplantation in children. For TCRbeta, the library was prepared with unique molecular identifiers. TCRdb re-called the PCR reads through MiXCR, storing one row per CDR3 protein. The sample consists of 190,000 or so distinct CDR3 sequences, over 5.5% of them appearing once. The sequences come from PBMCs from the stem cell graft donor, collected from the stem cell graft. These receptors all come from a human donor who donated a stem cell graft to a child with Wiskott-Aldrich syndrome.

Many counts were recorded for this clonotype. The chain recombines TRBV7-2 with TRBJ1-4; the D is unclear. The CDR3 contains 17 residues. Germline CDR1 SGHTA, CDR2 FQGNSA. The V and J ends lost 5 bases and 6 bases respectively, with 22 bases between them. For the CDR3, the DNA is TGTGCCAGCAGCGGATGGACGGGCACCCTGAGTGATGAAAAACTGTTTTTT. It specifies CASSGWTGTLSDEKLFF.

This clonotype was counted ten times or more. The chain couples TRBV12-3 or TRBV12-4 to TRBJ2-1, with unresolved D. Trimming shortened V by 2 bases and J by 8 bases, and 19 bases separated the two germline ends. The CDR3 has 16 residues. The CDR3 coding sequence is TGTGCCAGCAGTTTATTGGTGGGCCCCCGTCGGGATGAGCAGTTCTTC. It is translated as CASSLLVGPRRDEQFF.

The V call is TRBV10-3, the J call TRBJ2-5; D possibly corresponds to TRBD2 (5 bases). Per germline, CDR1 ENHRY and CDR2 SYGVKD. Trimming pared 6 bases from V and 1 base from J, leaving 12 bases between. The length of the CDR3 is 14 residues. CDR3 DNA: TGTGCCATCAGCGGTAGCGCGCTCCAAGAGACCCAGTACTTC. Protein sequence: CAISGSALQETQYF.

This clonotype has ten or more counts. The CDR3 sequence: CASSSTAVRYEQFF. The CDR3 DNA follows: TGTGCCAGCTCGTCGACAGCAGTCCGCTATGAGCAGTTCTTC. This sequence joins TRBV18 and TRBJ2-1; D is possibly TRBD1 (5 bases). Germline V gene lookup returns CDR1 KGHSH and CDR2 LQKENI. Trimming removed 6 bases from V and 8 bases from J, with 17 bases in between. This CDR3 is 14 amino acids long.

J is TRBJ2-1 and V is TRBV15, with a possible D match to TRBD2 (5 bases). The CDR3 runs to 15 residues. V lost 8 bases and J lost 0, with 14 bases in between. The V gene's germline CDR1 is LNHNV and CDR2 YYDKDF (reference sequence). DNA for the CDR3: TGTGCCACCCGCCGGGATTTAAGCTCCTACAATGAGCAGTTCTTC. Translated: CATRRDLSSYNEQFF.

Only a few counts were recorded for this clonotype. This sequence joins TRBV4-2 and TRBJ2-7; D is ambiguous. This CDR3 is 14 amino acids long. CDR1 LGHNA and CDR2 YNFKEQ come from the germline V gene. V dropped 0 bases and J dropped 7 bases, with 13 bases sitting between them. The chain's CDR3 is CASSQDWSGREQYF. Written as DNA, the CDR3 is TGTGCCAGCAGCCAAGATTGGTCAGGACGGGAGCAGTACTTC.

The sample holds many counts of this clonotype. The chain employs TRBV6-5 and TRBJ2-1; TRBD2 might be the D (5 bases). This CDR3 is built from 14 residues. Trimming stripped 4 bases from V and 7 bases from J, with 14 bases between. Germline V CDR1 and CDR2: MNHEY, SVGAGI. The CDR3: CASSFSPTRNEQFF. The CDR3 DNA follows: TGTGCCAGCAGTTTTTCCCCAACTAGAAATGAGCAGTTCTTC.

This clonotype has only a few counts. V and J are TRBV5-5 and TRBJ1-2; D is undetermined. In germline, CDR1 is SGHKS, CDR2 YYEKEE (reference sequence). The CDR3 runs to 14 residues. The V end lost 0 bases, the J end lost 5 bases, and 11 bases lay between the germline ends. The CDR3 DNA follows: TGTGCCAGCAGCTTGGCAGGACTTCTTTATGGCTACACCTTC. This sequence encodes CASSLAGLLYGYTF.

Ten or more counts support this clonotype. V gene TRBV20-1 combines with J gene TRBJ1-2, with D maybe TRBD1 (6 bases). The V end was cut by 0 bases, the J end by 6 bases, with 14 bases between. CDR1 is DFQATT, CDR2 SNEGSKA, per germline (reference sequence). CDR3 length: 14 residues. The CDR3 here is CSARDLARGDGYTF. DNA for the CDR3: TGCAGTGCTAGAGATCTGGCCAGGGGAGATGGCTACACCTTC.

This clonotype appeared many times. The chain employs TRBV27 and TRBJ2-7, with TRBD1 identical over 9 bases. The V gene's germline CDR1 is MNHEY and CDR2 SMNVEV (reference sequence). Unmatched junction bases numbered 8, after V lost 5 bases and J lost 3 bases. The length of the CDR3 is 15 residues. CDR3 protein: CASSPWDRANYEQYF. CDR3 nucleotide sequence: TGTGCCAGCAGTCCTTGGGACAGGGCGAACTACGAGCAGTACTTC.

This clonotype was detected ten times or more. The chain combines TRBV7-2 with TRBJ1-1; tentatively, D is TRBD1 (6 bases). V was shortened by 5 bases and J by 0 bases, with 13 bases between the two germline ends. CDR1 and CDR2 from the germline V gene are SGHTA and FQGNSA. The CDR3 spans 15 residues. This chain's CDR3 is CASSKEGHLNTEAFF. In DNA form, the CDR3 reads TGTGCCAGCAGCAAAGAGGGACACCTGAACACTGAAGCTTTCTTT.

This clonotype was counted at least ten times. The chain employs TRBV7-7 and TRBJ2-2; D unresolved. The CDR3 has 14 residues. Germline V gene data show CDR1 as SSHAT and CDR2 as FNYEAQ (reference sequence). V was cut by 1 base and J by 1 base, with 4 bases left in between. The CDR3 nucleotides read TGTGCCAGCAGCTTAGAGGAGAACACCGGGGAGCTGTTTTTT. It specifies CASSLEENTGELFF.

This clonotype has at least ten counts. The germline gene is not matched at one end of the junction; a read error may be the cause. J is TRBJ2-1 and V is TRBV5-1; D remains ambiguous. Germline-derived CDR1 and CDR2 are SGHRS and YFSETQ. This CDR3 region has 15 residues. CDR3: CASSPTTRSHNEQFF. The DNA of the CDR3 is TGCGCCAGCAGCCCTACCACACGCTCCCACAATGAGCAGTTCTTC.

This clonotype was detected a few times. The rearrangement joins TRBV30 to TRBJ2-2, with 7 bases aligning to TRBD2. In germline, CDR1 is GTSNPN, CDR2 SVGIG (reference sequence). CDR3 length: 14 residues. The V and J ends lost 1 base and 2 bases, in that order; junction bases with no gene match: 1. CDR3 region: CAWSERGNTGELFF. CDR3 DNA: TGTGCCTGGAGTGAGCGGGGAAACACCGGGGAGCTGTTTTTT.

This clonotype was observed many times. The chain joins TRBV5-1 to TRBJ2-1; TRBD2 matches 7 bases. There are 16 residues in the CDR3. Trimming took 0 bases from V and 7 from J; bases not matched to a gene: 10. Germline V gene lookup returns CDR1 SGHRS and CDR2 YFSETQ. CDR3 sequence: CASSLVTRETGNEQFF. As DNA, the CDR3 is TGCGCCAGCAGCTTGGTTACGCGGGAGACTGGTAATGAGCAGTTCTTC. Drawing the rest from reference TRBV5-1 and TRBJ2-1, the complete variable domain is KAGVTQTPRYLIKTRGQQVTLSCSPISGHRSVSWYQQTPGQGLQFLFEYFSETQRNKGNFPGRFSGRQFSNSRSEMNVSTLELGDSALYLCASSLVTRETGNEQFFGPGTRLTVL.

This clonotype was counted at least ten times. This sequence joins TRBV5-1 and TRBJ2-5; D is possibly TRBD2 (5 bases). The CDR3 is 13 residues long. The germline gives CDR1 SGHRS, CDR2 YFSETQ. With 4 bases removed from V and 2 bases from J, the gap between germline ends came to 9 bases. This CDR3 is CASSLDYQETQYF. Here the CDR3 DNA reads TGCGCCAGCAGCCTTGACTATCAAGAGACCCAGTACTTC.

CDR3 protein: CASSPGQGNPGELFF. The DNA for the CDR3 is TGTGCCAGCAGCCCGGGACAGGGGAATCCCGGGGAGCTGTTTTTT. The rearrangement joins TRBV7-8 to TRBJ2-2; 10 positions match TRBD1. Trimming cost V 5 bases and J 6 bases; bases outside gene matches: 6. CDR3 size: 15 residues. Germline V CDR1 and CDR2: SGHVS, FQNEAQ.

This clonotype was found many times. The chain employs TRBV24-1 and TRBJ2-7; the D gene is possibly TRBD2 (6 bases). V was trimmed by 7 bases and J by 6 bases, leaving 15 bases between them. CDR3 length: 13 amino acids. The germline V gene has CDR1 KGHDR and CDR2 SFDVKD. The CDR3 nucleotides read TGTGCCACCAGCCCCACTAGCTTTGGCGAGCAGTACTTC. This gives the protein CATSPTSFGEQYF.

This clonotype was counted at least ten times. V gene TRBV12-3 or TRBV12-4 combines with J gene TRBJ1-2; TRBD1 is a possible D gene (5 bases). CDR3 length: 14 residues. Trimming took off 6 bases at V and 1 base at J, with 12 bases between the two ends. The CDR3 region is CASSRVRGNYGYTF. In DNA, the CDR3 is TGTGCCAGCAGCCGCGTGAGGGGTAACTATGGCTACACCTTC.

This clonotype appeared a few times. V and J are TRBV30 and TRBJ1-5, with 7 bases aligning to TRBD1. J lost 1 base, V lost 3 bases, and 12 bases had no gene match. Per the germline V gene, CDR1 is GTSNPN and CDR2 is SVGIG (reference sequence). The CDR3 loop spans 17 amino acids. The CDR3 DNA reads TGTGCCTGGAGCCACGGCGGAGGGGGCTGGAGCAATCAGCCCCAGCATTTT. Encoded protein: CAWSHGGGGWSNQPQHF. The variable domain in full, completed from reference TRBV30 and TRBJ1-5, reads SQTIHQWPATLVQPVGSPLSLECTVEGTSNPNLYWYRQAAGRGLQLLFYSVGIGQISSEVPQNLSASRPQDRQFILSSKKLLLSDSGFYLCAWSHGGGGWSNQPQHFGDGTRLSIL.

The table lists this clonotype with a few counts. V usage is TRBV27 and J usage is TRBJ2-7; 7 bases are a match to TRBD2. Looked up from germline, CDR1 is MNHEY and CDR2 is SMNVEV (reference sequence). This CDR3 comprises 14 residues. With V trimmed by 5 bases and J by 5 bases, 9 bases remained unmatched. CDR3 residues: CASSKKTSPNEQYF. CDR3 bases: TGTGCCAGCAGTAAAAAGACTAGCCCCAACGAGCAGTACTTC.

This clonotype was detected many times. The chain is built from TRBV6-2 or TRBV6-3 and TRBJ1-5; D ambiguous. The CDR3 is 15 amino acids. Trimming stripped 5 bases from V and 2 bases from J, with 13 bases between. Germline assignment: CDR1 MNHEY and CDR2 SVGEGT. The CDR3 loop reads CASSISGQGNQPQHF. The CDR3 nucleotides read TGTGCCAGCAGTATTAGCGGGCAGGGCAATCAGCCCCAGCATTTT.

A remark on this clonotype: A much larger clone differs from this one at a single base, so this may be a read error. V gene TRBV3-1 combines with J gene TRBJ2-5, with a possible D match to TRBD1 (6 bases). The germline V gene has CDR1 LGHDT and CDR2 YNNKEL (reference sequence). The CDR3 contains 12 residues. V lost 7 bases, J lost 5 bases, and 11 bases lay in between. The CDR3 reads CASTQGRETQYF. The CDR3 nucleotides read TGTGCCAGCACCCAGGGGCGGGAGACCCAGTACTTC.